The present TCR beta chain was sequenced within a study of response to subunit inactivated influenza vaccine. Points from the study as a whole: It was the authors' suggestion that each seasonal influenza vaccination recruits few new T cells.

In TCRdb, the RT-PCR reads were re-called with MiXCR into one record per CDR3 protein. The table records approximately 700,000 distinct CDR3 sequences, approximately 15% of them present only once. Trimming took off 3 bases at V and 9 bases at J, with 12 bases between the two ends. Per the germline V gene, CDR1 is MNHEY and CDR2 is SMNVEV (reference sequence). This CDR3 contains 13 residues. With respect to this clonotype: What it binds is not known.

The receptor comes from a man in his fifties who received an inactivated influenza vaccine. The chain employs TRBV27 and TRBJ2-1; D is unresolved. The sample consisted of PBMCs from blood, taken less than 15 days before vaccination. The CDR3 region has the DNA TGTGCCAGCAGTTTTATTCCCGGCTCTGAGCAGTTCTTC. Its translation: CASSFIPGSEQFF.